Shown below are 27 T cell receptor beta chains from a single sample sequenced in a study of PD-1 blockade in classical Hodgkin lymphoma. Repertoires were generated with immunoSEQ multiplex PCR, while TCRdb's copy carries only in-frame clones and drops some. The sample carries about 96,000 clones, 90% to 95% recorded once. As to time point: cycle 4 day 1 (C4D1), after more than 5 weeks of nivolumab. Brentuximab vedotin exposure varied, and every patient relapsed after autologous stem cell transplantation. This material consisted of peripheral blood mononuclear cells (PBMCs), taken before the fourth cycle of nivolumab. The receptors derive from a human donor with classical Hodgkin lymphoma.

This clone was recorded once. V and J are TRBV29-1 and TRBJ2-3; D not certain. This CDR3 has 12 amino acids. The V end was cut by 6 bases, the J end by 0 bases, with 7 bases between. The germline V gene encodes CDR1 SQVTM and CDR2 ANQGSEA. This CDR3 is CSVGLSTDTQYF. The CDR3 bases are TGCAGCGTCGGGCTCAGCACAGATACGCAGTATTTT.

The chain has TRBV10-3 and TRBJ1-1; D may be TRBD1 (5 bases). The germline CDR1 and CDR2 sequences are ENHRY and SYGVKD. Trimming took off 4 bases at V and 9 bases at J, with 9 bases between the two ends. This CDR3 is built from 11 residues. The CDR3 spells CAISGGEQAFF. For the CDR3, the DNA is TGTGCCATCAGTGGGGGGGAGCAAGCTTTCTTT.

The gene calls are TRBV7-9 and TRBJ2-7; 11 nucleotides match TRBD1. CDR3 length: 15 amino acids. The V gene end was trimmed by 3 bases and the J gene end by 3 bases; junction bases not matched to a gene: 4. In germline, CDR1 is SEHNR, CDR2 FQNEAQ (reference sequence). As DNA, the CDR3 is TGTGCCAGCAGCTTTGGGACAGGGGGTCTCTACGAGCAGTACTTC. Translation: CASSFGTGGLYEQYF.

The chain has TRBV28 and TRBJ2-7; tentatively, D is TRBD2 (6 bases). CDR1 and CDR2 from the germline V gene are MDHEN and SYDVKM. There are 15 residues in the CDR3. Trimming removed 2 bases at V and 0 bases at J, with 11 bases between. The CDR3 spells CASSLRRESSYEQYF. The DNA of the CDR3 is TGTGCCAGCAGTTTAAGGCGGGAAAGCTCCTACGAGCAGTACTTC.

CDR3: CASSLEGQGWQYF. The CDR3 region has the DNA TGCGCCAGCAGCTTGGAGGGACAGGGGTGGCAGTACTTC. This chain connects TRBV5-1 to TRBJ2-7, with TRBD1 identical over 10 bases. The germline V gene has CDR1 SGHRS and CDR2 YFSETQ. The V and J ends lost 0 bases and 9 bases, in that order; junction bases with no gene match: 3. This CDR3 is 13 amino acids long. Complete variable domain (other parts from reference TRBV5-1 and TRBJ2-7): KAGVTQTPRYLIKTRGQQVTLSCSPISGHRSVSWYQQTPGQGLQFLFEYFSETQRNKGNFPGRFSGRQFSNSRSEMNVSTLELGDSALYLCASSLEGQGWQYFGPGTRLTVT.

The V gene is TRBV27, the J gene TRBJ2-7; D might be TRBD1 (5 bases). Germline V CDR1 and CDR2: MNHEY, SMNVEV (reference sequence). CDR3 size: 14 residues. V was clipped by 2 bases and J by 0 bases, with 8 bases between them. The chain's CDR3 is CASSLGQGSYEQYF. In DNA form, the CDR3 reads TGTGCCAGCAGTTTAGGGCAGGGCTCCTACGAGCAGTACTTC.

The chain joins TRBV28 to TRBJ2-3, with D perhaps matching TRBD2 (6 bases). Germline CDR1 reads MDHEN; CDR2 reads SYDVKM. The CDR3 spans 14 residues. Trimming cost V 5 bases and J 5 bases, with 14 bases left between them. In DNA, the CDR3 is TGTGCCAGCAGTCGAAGACTAGGAGGAGATACGCAGTATTTT. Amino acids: CASSRRLGGDTQYF.

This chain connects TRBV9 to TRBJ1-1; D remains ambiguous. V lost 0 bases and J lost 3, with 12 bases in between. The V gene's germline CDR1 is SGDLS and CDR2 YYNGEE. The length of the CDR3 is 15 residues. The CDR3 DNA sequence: TGTGCCAGCAGCGTAGACGGGAGGAGGGACACTGAAGCTTTCTTT. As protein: CASSVDGRRDTEAFF.

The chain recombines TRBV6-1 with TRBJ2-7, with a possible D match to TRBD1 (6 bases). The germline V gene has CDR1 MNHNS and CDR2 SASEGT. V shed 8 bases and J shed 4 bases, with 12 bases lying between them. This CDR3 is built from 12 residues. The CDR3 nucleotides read TGTGCCAGCTGGGACACCTATTACGAGCAGTACTTC. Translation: CASWDTYYEQYF.

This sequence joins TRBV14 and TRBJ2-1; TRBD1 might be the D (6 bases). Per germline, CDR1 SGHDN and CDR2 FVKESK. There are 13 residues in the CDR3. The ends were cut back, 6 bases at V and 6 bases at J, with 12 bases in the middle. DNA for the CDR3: TGTGCCAGCAGTTGGGGGCTCTCCAATGAGCAGTTCTTC. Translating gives CASSWGLSNEQFF.

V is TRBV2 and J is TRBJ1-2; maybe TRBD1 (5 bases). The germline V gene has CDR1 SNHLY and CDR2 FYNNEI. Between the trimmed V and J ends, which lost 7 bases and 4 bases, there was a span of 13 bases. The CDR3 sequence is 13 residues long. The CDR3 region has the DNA TGTGCCAGCAATGGGGGAGTGGGCTATGGCTACACCTTC. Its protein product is CASNGGVGYGYTF.

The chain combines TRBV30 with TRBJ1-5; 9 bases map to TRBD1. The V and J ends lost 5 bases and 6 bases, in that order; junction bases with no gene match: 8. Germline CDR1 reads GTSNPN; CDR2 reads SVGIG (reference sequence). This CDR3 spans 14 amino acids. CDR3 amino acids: CAWEPGQGGQPQHF. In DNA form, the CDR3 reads TGTGCCTGGGAGCCGGGACAGGGTGGTCAGCCCCAGCATTTT. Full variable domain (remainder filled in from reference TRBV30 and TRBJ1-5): SQTIHQWPATLVQPVGSPLSLECTVEGTSNPNLYWYRQAAGRGLQLLFYSVGIGQISSEVPQNLSASRPQDRQFILSSKKLLLSDSGFYLCAWEPGQGGQPQHFGDGTRLSIL.

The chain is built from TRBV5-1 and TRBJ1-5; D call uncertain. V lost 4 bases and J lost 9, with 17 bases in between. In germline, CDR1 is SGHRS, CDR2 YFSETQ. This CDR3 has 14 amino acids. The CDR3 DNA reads TGCGCCAGCAGCCAAATCCCAGGAGACCGGCCCCAGCATTTT. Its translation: CASSQIPGDRPQHF.

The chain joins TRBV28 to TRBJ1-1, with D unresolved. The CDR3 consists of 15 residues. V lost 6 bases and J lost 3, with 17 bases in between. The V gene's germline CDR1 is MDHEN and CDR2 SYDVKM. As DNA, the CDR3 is TGTGCCAGCAGCTCCCGGAGGTCGGGGTACACTGAAGCTTTCTTT. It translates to CASSSRRSGYTEAFF.

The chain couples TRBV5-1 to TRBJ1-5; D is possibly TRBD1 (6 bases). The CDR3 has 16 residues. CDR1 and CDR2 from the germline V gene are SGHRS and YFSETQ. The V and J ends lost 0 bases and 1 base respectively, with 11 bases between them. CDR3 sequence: CASSLGGLGSNQPQHF. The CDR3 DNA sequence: TGCGCCAGCAGCTTGGGGGGGCTGGGGAGCAATCAGCCCCAGCATTTT.

The CDR3 region is CASRGQGAYEQYF. In DNA form, the CDR3 reads TGTGCCAGCAGGGGACAGGGGGCCTACGAGCAGTACTTC. V and J are TRBV6-1 and TRBJ2-7; TRBD1 aligns across 11 bases. CDR1 and CDR2 (germline): MNHNS, SASEGT. The V and J ends lost 6 bases and 2 bases, in that order; junction bases with no gene match: 0. The CDR3 is made up of 13 amino acids.

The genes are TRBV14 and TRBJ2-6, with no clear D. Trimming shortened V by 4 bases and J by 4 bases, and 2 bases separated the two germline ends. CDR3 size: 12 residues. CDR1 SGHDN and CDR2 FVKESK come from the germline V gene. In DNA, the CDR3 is TGTGCCAGCAGCCTCGGGGCCAACGTCCTGACTTTC. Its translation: CASSLGANVLTF.

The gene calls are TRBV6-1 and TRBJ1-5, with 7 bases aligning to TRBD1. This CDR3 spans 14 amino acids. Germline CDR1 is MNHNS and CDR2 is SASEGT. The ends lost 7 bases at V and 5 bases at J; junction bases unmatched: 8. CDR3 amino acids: CASNPGQTDQPQHF. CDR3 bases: TGTGCCAGCAATCCGGGACAGACTGATCAGCCCCAGCATTTT.

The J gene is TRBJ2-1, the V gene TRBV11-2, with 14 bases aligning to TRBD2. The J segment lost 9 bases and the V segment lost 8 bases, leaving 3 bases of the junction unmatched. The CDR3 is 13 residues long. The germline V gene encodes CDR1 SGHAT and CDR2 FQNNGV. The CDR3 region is CASGTSGSGEQFF. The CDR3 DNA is TGTGCCAGCGGGACTAGCGGGAGTGGTGAGCAGTTCTTC.

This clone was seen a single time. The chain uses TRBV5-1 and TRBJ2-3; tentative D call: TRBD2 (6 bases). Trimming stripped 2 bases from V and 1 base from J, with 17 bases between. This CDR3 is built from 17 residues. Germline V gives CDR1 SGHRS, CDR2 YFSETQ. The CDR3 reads CASSFDPGARRTDTQYF. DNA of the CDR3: TGCGCCAGCAGCTTCGACCCGGGAGCTCGGCGCACAGATACGCAGTATTTT.

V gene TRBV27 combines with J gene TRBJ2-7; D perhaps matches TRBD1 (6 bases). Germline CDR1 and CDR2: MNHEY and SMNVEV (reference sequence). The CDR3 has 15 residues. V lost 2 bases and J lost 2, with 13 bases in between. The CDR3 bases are TGTGCCAGCAGTTTACAGGGGTCCCCGACCTACGAGCAGTACTTC. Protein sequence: CASSLQGSPTYEQYF.

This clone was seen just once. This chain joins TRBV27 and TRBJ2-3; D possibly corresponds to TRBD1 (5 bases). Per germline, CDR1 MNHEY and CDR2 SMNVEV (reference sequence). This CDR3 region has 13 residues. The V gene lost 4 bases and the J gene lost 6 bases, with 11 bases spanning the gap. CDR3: CASSYRPRDTQYF. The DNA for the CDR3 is TGTGCCAGCAGTTACAGGCCGAGGGATACGCAGTATTTT.

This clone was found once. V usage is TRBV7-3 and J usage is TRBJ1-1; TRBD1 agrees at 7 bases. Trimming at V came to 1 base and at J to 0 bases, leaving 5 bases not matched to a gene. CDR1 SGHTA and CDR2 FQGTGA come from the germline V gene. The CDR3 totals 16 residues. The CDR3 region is CASSLSPGGLNTEAFF. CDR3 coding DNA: TGTGCCAGCAGCTTAAGTCCAGGGGGGCTGAACACTGAAGCTTTCTTT.

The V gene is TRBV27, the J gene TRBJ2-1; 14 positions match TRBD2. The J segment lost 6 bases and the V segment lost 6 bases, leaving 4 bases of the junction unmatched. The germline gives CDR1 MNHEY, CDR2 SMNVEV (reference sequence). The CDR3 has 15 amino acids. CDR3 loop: CASSDGTSGSNEQFF. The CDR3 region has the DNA TGTGCCAGCAGCGACGGGACTAGCGGGAGCAATGAGCAGTTCTTC.

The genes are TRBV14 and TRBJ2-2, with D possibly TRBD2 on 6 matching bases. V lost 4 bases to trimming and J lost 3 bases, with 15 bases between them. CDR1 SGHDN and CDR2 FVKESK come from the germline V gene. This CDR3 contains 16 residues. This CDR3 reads CASSPRSGGYTGELFF. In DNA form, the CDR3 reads TGTGCCAGCAGCCCCCGATCTGGGGGGTACACCGGGGAGCTGTTTTTT.

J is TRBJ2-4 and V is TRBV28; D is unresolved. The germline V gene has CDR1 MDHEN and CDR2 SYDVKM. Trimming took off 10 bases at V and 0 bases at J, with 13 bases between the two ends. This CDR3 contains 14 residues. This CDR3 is CATESLLAKNIQYF. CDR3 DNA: TGTGCCACCGAGTCTCTACTAGCCAAAAACATTCAGTACTTC.

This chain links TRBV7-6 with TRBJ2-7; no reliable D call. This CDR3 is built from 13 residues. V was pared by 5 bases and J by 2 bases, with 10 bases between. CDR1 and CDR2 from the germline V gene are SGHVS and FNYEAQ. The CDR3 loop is CASSRSYPYEQYF. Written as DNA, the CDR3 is TGTGCCAGCAGCCGATCCTACCCCTACGAGCAGTACTTC.